This record looks at one T cell receptor beta chain sequence and its context. Its target is not known. Trimming left V 0 bases short and J 5 bases short, with 14 bases between. The CDR3 length is 15 residues. Germline CDR1 and CDR2: SGDLS and YYNGEE. Primers included in the PCR were 60 Vbeta and 13 Jbeta primers. Repertoires were generated with immunoSEQ multiplex PCR, while TCRdb's copy carries only in-frame clones and drops some. This repertoire shows tens of thousands of clones, around 80% found once; its top ten account for about 4%. This record comes from a study of cytomegalovirus exposure and HLA in healthy donors. Across the whole study: T cells numbering around 170 million yielded around 120 million unique TCR beta sequences in an earlier analysis. Points from the study as a whole: A few V segments could not be told apart, such as TRBV6-2 and TRBV6-3, and were left out. The authors considered a cluster of highly shared sequence variants likely to be a sequencing artifact.

The rearrangement joins TRBV9 to TRBJ2-5, with a possible D match to TRBD1 (6 bases). The source material was PBMCs. This clonotype was obtained from a woman in her thirties or forties in good health and CMV-seronegative. This chain's CDR3 is CASSVAPAQGETQYF. CDR3 DNA sequence: TGTGCCAGCAGCGTAGCACCAGCTCAGGGGGAGACCCAGTACTTC.